This T cell receptor (beta chain) was identified in a study of human versus mouse CDR3 diversity and MHC coevolution. Study overall: The immunoSEQ assay reportedly detects one in 200,000 T cells.

The data were produced by immunoSEQ multiplex PCR, yet TCRdb's version contains in-frame clones alone and is incomplete. The sample carries just under 60,000 clones, roughly 94% recorded once. Study-wide findings and caveats: Compared with mice, human CDR3s carried more deletions and insertions on average. Roughly 6 MHC II alleles selected the human T cells.

CDR1 MNHNS and CDR2 SASEGT come from the germline V gene. This CDR3 has 14 amino acids. As for this clone: Its antigen is not identified. The junction does not match germline at one end; this may be a read error.

This TCR was recovered from a person in their sixties or seventies in good health. Sequenced input: naive CD4+ T cells from blood. As for subset: CD45RO-negative CD62L-positive naive CD4 T cells. This chain links TRBV6-1 with TRBJ2-7, with 10 bases lining up with TRBD1. The CDR3 loop is CASRPGTGDYEQCF. CDR3 DNA: TGTGCCAGCAGACCCGGGACAGGGGACTACGAGCAGTGCTTC.